This is a list of T cell receptor beta chains from one sample in a study of T-cell reconstitution after alpha-beta-depleted transplantation in children. TCRdb passed the PCR reads through MiXCR, listing each CDR3 protein once. The table includes approximately 240,000 distinct CDR3 sequences, around 9.9% detected once. The source material was PBMCs, sampled before TCRalphabeta/CD19-depleted stem cell transplant. These receptors all come from a child under two years old with acute myeloid leukemia, due to receive a stem cell transplant. The CDR3 runs from the conserved cysteine through the conserved F or W. D genes are given only for firm matches. Clone size appears in some rows only: once, few, many, or a class for an expanded clone.

v_call: TRBV3-1; clone_size: .; cdr3_length: 19; d_call: .; j_call: TRBJ2-2; cdr3_nt: TGTGCCTGCTGCCAAGATTCGGTAGGGGACTTGACTTCACCCGGGGAGCTGTTTTTT; cdr3_aa: CACCQDSVGDLTSPGELFF
v_call: TRBV20-1; clone_size: many; cdr3_length: 17; d_call: TRBD2; j_call: TRBJ2-1; cdr3_nt: TGCAGTGCTAGAAACCCGGGACTAGCGAGATCCTACAATGAGCAGTTCTTC; cdr3_aa: CSARNPGLARSYNEQFF
v_call: TRBV20-1; clone_size: .; cdr3_length: 15; d_call: TRBD2; j_call: TRBJ2-7; cdr3_nt: TGCAGTGCACTCTTCCCAGCGGGAGCGACCTACGAGCAGTACTTC; cdr3_aa: CSALFPAGATYEQYF
v_call: TRBV7-2; clone_size: many; cdr3_length: 16; d_call: .; j_call: TRBJ1-1; cdr3_nt: TGTGCCAGCAGCTTCGGTAGGGGGTATTCGAGTACTGAAGCTTTCTTT; cdr3_aa: CASSFGRGYSSTEAFF
v_call: TRBV6-1; clone_size: many; cdr3_length: 17; d_call: TRBD2; j_call: TRBJ2-2; cdr3_nt: TGTGCCAGCAGTGAATTGGTGGGACTAGCGGGAACCGGGGAGCTGTTTTTT; cdr3_aa: CASSELVGLAGTGELFF
v_call: TRBV29-1; clone_size: many; cdr3_length: 13; d_call: TRBD1; j_call: TRBJ2-3; cdr3_nt: TGCAGCGTGGCCAGGGGGCGCACAGATACGCAGTATTTT; cdr3_aa: CSVARGRTDTQYF
v_call: TRBV12-3/TRBV12-4; clone_size: many; cdr3_length: 15; d_call: .; j_call: TRBJ2-7; cdr3_nt: TGTGCCAGCAGTTCCGGGACGGAGAGCTCCTACGAGCAGTACTTC; cdr3_aa: CASSSGTESSYEQYF
v_call: TRBV5-5; clone_size: .; cdr3_length: 15; d_call: .; j_call: TRBJ2-2; cdr3_nt: TGTGCCAGCAGCTTCCAACCCGCGAACACCGGGGAGCTGTTTTTT; cdr3_aa: CASSFQPANTGELFF
v_call: TRBV4-2; clone_size: few; cdr3_length: 16; d_call: .; j_call: TRBJ1-4; cdr3_nt: TGTGCCAGCAGCCAAGAAGGGCCTCGGGCTAATGAAAAACTGTTTTTT; cdr3_aa: CASSQEGPRANEKLFF
v_call: TRBV5-1; clone_size: many; cdr3_length: 14; d_call: .; j_call: TRBJ1-2; cdr3_nt: TGCGCCAGCAGCTTGTCCCAGAACAGCTATGGCTACACCTTC; cdr3_aa: CASSLSQNSYGYTF
v_call: TRBV24-1; clone_size: many; cdr3_length: 15; d_call: TRBD1; j_call: TRBJ1-4; cdr3_nt: TGTGCCACCAGTCCCGGGACAGGGGGGAATGAAAAACTGTTTTTT; cdr3_aa: CATSPGTGGNEKLFF
v_call: TRBV12-3/TRBV12-4; clone_size: many; cdr3_length: 16; d_call: .; j_call: TRBJ2-2; cdr3_nt: TGTGCCAGCAGTCCGGACTCAGGGGTGGGCACCGGGGAGCTGTTTTTT; cdr3_aa: CASSPDSGVGTGELFF
v_call: TRBV19; clone_size: many; cdr3_length: 14; d_call: .; j_call: TRBJ1-3; cdr3_nt: TGTGCCAGTAGGCCAGGGGCCACTGGAAACACCATATATTTT; cdr3_aa: CASRPGATGNTIYF
v_call: TRBV24-1; clone_size: few; cdr3_length: 15; d_call: .; j_call: TRBJ2-1; cdr3_nt: TGTGCCACCGGATCCCGAGGACAGTTCTACAATGAGCAGTTCTTC; cdr3_aa: CATGSRGQFYNEQFF
v_call: TRBV29-1; clone_size: many; cdr3_length: 14; d_call: TRBD2; j_call: TRBJ2-3; cdr3_nt: TGCAGCGTTGATAGAGCGGGAGGGCCAGATACGCAGTATTTT; cdr3_aa: CSVDRAGGPDTQYF
v_call: TRBV3-1; clone_size: many; cdr3_length: 17; d_call: TRBD2; j_call: TRBJ2-5; cdr3_nt: TGTGCCAGCAGCCCCTCCCTCCGGACTAGCGATAAAGAGACCCAGTACTTC; cdr3_aa: CASSPSLRTSDKETQYF
v_call: TRBV7-3; clone_size: once; cdr3_length: 13; d_call: .; j_call: TRBJ2-1; cdr3_nt: TGTGCCAGCAGCCCGCAGTCTGTGAATGAGCAGTTCTTC; cdr3_aa: CASSPQSVNEQFF
v_call: TRBV3-1; clone_size: many; cdr3_length: 16; d_call: .; j_call: TRBJ2-2; cdr3_nt: TGTGCCAGCAGCCAAGAGACGGGAGCATTCACCGGGGAGCTGTTTTTT; cdr3_aa: CASSQETGAFTGELFF
v_call: TRBV5-1; clone_size: many; cdr3_length: 15; d_call: .; j_call: TRBJ2-5; cdr3_nt: TGCGCCAGCAAAGCATTCGGGAAGATACGGGAGACCCAGTACTTC; cdr3_aa: CASKAFGKIRETQYF
v_call: TRBV11-2; clone_size: many; cdr3_length: 15; d_call: .; j_call: TRBJ1-5; cdr3_nt: TGTGCCAGCAGCTTAGTATCTGGGGGCGAACAGCCCCAGCATTTT; cdr3_aa: CASSLVSGGEQPQHF
v_call: TRBV5-4; clone_size: .; cdr3_length: 13; d_call: TRBD1; j_call: TRBJ2-7; cdr3_nt: TGTGCCAGCAGGAGGGCAGGGGGCTACGAGCAGTACTTC; cdr3_aa: CASRRAGGYEQYF
v_call: TRBV11-3; clone_size: many; cdr3_length: 15; d_call: .; j_call: TRBJ2-1; cdr3_nt: TGTGCCAGCAGCTTAGGACCTTCTCTTTACAATGAGCAGTTCTTC; cdr3_aa: CASSLGPSLYNEQFF
v_call: TRBV20-1; clone_size: many; cdr3_length: 11; d_call: .; j_call: TRBJ1-1; cdr3_nt: TGCAGTGGGGGGATGAACACTGAAGCTTTCTTT; cdr3_aa: CSGGMNTEAFF
v_call: TRBV5-1; clone_size: many; cdr3_length: 16; d_call: TRBD1; j_call: TRBJ1-5; cdr3_nt: TGCGCCAGCAGCTTGGGGACAGGGGGCGTCAATCAGCCCCAGCATTTT; cdr3_aa: CASSLGTGGVNQPQHF
v_call: TRBV11-3; clone_size: many; cdr3_length: 12; d_call: .; j_call: TRBJ2-2; cdr3_nt: TGTGCCAGCAGCCTGGGAGTCGGGGAGCTGTTTTTT; cdr3_aa: CASSLGVGELFF
v_call: TRBV20-1; clone_size: many; cdr3_length: 11; d_call: .; j_call: TRBJ2-1; cdr3_nt: TGCAGTGCTAGCGGGTTCAATGAGCAGTTCTTC; cdr3_aa: CSASGFNEQFF
v_call: TRBV20-1; clone_size: many; cdr3_length: 13; d_call: .; j_call: TRBJ2-5; cdr3_nt: TGCAGTGCCCAGACAGCTCGCCAAGAGACCCAGTACTTC; cdr3_aa: CSAQTARQETQYF
v_call: TRBV5-6; clone_size: many; cdr3_length: 11; d_call: .; j_call: TRBJ2-7; cdr3_nt: TGTGCCAGCAGCAGGGAAAGCGAGCAGTACTTC; cdr3_aa: CASSRESEQYF
v_call: TRBV5-1; clone_size: many; cdr3_length: 14; d_call: .; j_call: TRBJ1-1; cdr3_nt: TGCGCCAGCAGCTTGGGACACGCGAACACTGAAGCTTTCTTT; cdr3_aa: CASSLGHANTEAFF
v_call: TRBV7-9; clone_size: .; cdr3_length: 16; d_call: TRBD1; j_call: TRBJ1-2; cdr3_nt: TGTGCCAGCAGCTTCTTGTTCGGCGGGACAGTCTATGGCTACACCTTC; cdr3_aa: CASSFLFGGTVYGYTF
v_call: TRBV12-3/TRBV12-4; clone_size: many; cdr3_length: 16; d_call: TRBD2; j_call: TRBJ2-1; cdr3_nt: TGTGCCAGCAGCCAGTACGGGACTAAAATCTACAATGAGCAGTTCTTC; cdr3_aa: CASSQYGTKIYNEQFF
v_call: TRBV12-3/TRBV12-4; clone_size: many; cdr3_length: 13; d_call: .; j_call: TRBJ2-2; cdr3_nt: TGTGCCAGCAGGCAAGGGGGCACCGGGGAGCTGTTTTTT; cdr3_aa: CASRQGGTGELFF
v_call: TRBV20-1; clone_size: many; cdr3_length: 13; d_call: TRBD2; j_call: TRBJ2-5; cdr3_nt: TGCAGTGCTAGGCCGGGAGGACGGGAGACCCAGTACTTC; cdr3_aa: CSARPGGRETQYF
v_call: TRBV24-1; clone_size: many; cdr3_length: 16; d_call: TRBD2; j_call: TRBJ2-1; cdr3_nt: TGTGCCACCAGTGATGCTTCTAGCGGGCTCTACAATGAGCAGTTCTTC; cdr3_aa: CATSDASSGLYNEQFF
v_call: TRBV11-2; clone_size: many; cdr3_length: 13; d_call: .; j_call: TRBJ2-5; cdr3_nt: TGTGCCAGCAGCTTACCAGGACTAGAGACCCAGTACTTC; cdr3_aa: CASSLPGLETQYF
v_call: TRBV29-1; clone_size: .; cdr3_length: 14; d_call: .; j_call: TRBJ2-7; cdr3_nt: TGCAGCGTGGTGGACACGACGTTGAGGTACGAGCAGTACTTC; cdr3_aa: CSVVDTTLRYEQYF
v_call: TRBV6-1; clone_size: many; cdr3_length: 14; d_call: TRBD2; j_call: TRBJ2-4; cdr3_nt: TGTGCCAGCAGCCTAGCGGGCGGGAAAAACATTCAGTACTTC; cdr3_aa: CASSLAGGKNIQYF
v_call: TRBV4-2; clone_size: few; cdr3_length: 16; d_call: TRBD2; j_call: TRBJ2-3; cdr3_nt: TGTGCCAGCAGCCAATCTCTAGCGGGAGGGTACGATACGCAGTATTTT; cdr3_aa: CASSQSLAGGYDTQYF
v_call: TRBV6-5; clone_size: many; cdr3_length: 14; d_call: .; j_call: TRBJ2-7; cdr3_nt: TGTGCCAGCAGTTACTCTCACGGACACCCCGAGCAGTACTTC; cdr3_aa: CASSYSHGHPEQYF
v_call: TRBV12-3/TRBV12-4; clone_size: many; cdr3_length: 14; d_call: .; j_call: TRBJ1-4; cdr3_nt: TGTGCCAGCAGTTTGGACAGTACTAATGAAAAACTGTTTTTT; cdr3_aa: CASSLDSTNEKLFF
v_call: TRBV29-1; clone_size: many; cdr3_length: 14; d_call: TRBD1; j_call: TRBJ2-5; cdr3_nt: TGCAGCGTGAGGGGACAGGGGGTTGGAGAGACCCAGTACTTC; cdr3_aa: CSVRGQGVGETQYF
v_call: TRBV10-2; clone_size: .; cdr3_length: 14; d_call: TRBD1; j_call: TRBJ2-2; cdr3_nt: TGCGCCAGCATGGGACAGTATATCACCGGGGAGCTGTTTTTT; cdr3_aa: CASMGQYITGELFF
v_call: TRBV12-3/TRBV12-4; clone_size: many; cdr3_length: 13; d_call: TRBD1; j_call: TRBJ2-2; cdr3_nt: TGTGCCAGCAGAGGGACAGGGGATGGGGAGCTGTTTTTT; cdr3_aa: CASRGTGDGELFF
v_call: TRBV9; clone_size: many; cdr3_length: 14; d_call: TRBD2; j_call: TRBJ2-1; cdr3_nt: TGTGCCAGCAGCCCACTTAGCGGGGGTGAGGAGCAGTTCTTC; cdr3_aa: CASSPLSGGEEQFF
v_call: TRBV4-3; clone_size: many; cdr3_length: 17; d_call: .; j_call: TRBJ2-3; cdr3_nt: TGCGCCAGCAGCCAAGAGTCAGGACCGTGGGGCACAGATACGCAGTATTTT; cdr3_aa: CASSQESGPWGTDTQYF
v_call: TRBV7-3; clone_size: many; cdr3_length: 14; d_call: .; j_call: TRBJ1-1; cdr3_nt: TGTGCCAGCAGCTCGGGCCCCTTGAACACTGAAGCTTTCTTT; cdr3_aa: CASSSGPLNTEAFF
v_call: TRBV7-2; clone_size: many; cdr3_length: 16; d_call: .; j_call: TRBJ2-2; cdr3_nt: TGTGCCAGCAGCTTAAGGGCGGCAGGGATCGCCGGGGAGCTGTTTTTT; cdr3_aa: CASSLRAAGIAGELFF
v_call: TRBV11-1; clone_size: many; cdr3_length: 19; d_call: TRBD2; j_call: TRBJ2-6; cdr3_nt: TGTGCCAGCAGCTTAGGGGCGACTAGCGGGGACTCTGGGGCCAACGTCCTGACTTTC; cdr3_aa: CASSLGATSGDSGANVLTF
v_call: TRBV29-1; clone_size: many; cdr3_length: 16; d_call: TRBD2; j_call: TRBJ2-7; cdr3_nt: TGCAGCGTTCTGGGGACTAGCGGGACCAGCCTTTACGAGCAGTACTTC; cdr3_aa: CSVLGTSGTSLYEQYF
v_call: TRBV5-1; clone_size: many; cdr3_length: 14; d_call: .; j_call: TRBJ2-5; cdr3_nt: TGCGCCAGCAGCTTGGTGGCAGGTATGGAGACCCAGTACTTC; cdr3_aa: CASSLVAGMETQYF
v_call: TRBV28; clone_size: many; cdr3_length: 14; d_call: TRBD1; j_call: TRBJ1-1; cdr3_nt: TGTGCCAGCACCCAAGGACAGGCGAACACTGAAGCTTTCTTT; cdr3_aa: CASTQGQANTEAFF
v_call: TRBV7-2; clone_size: many; cdr3_length: 15; d_call: TRBD1; j_call: TRBJ2-1; cdr3_nt: TGTGCCAGCAGCTTCGATCAGGGGGCACAATATGAGCAGTTCTTC; cdr3_aa: CASSFDQGAQYEQFF
v_call: TRBV20-1; clone_size: many; cdr3_length: 12; d_call: .; j_call: TRBJ2-1; cdr3_nt: TGCAGTGCCCACACGGATAGAGGGGAGCAGTTCTTC; cdr3_aa: CSAHTDRGEQFF
v_call: TRBV6-5; clone_size: many; cdr3_length: 16; d_call: .; j_call: TRBJ1-5; cdr3_nt: TGTGCCAGCAGTACCGAACAGGAACTCTTGTATCAGCCCCAGCATTTT; cdr3_aa: CASSTEQELLYQPQHF
v_call: TRBV20-1; clone_size: many; cdr3_length: 14; d_call: TRBD1; j_call: TRBJ1-1; cdr3_nt: TGCAGTGCTAGAGTGGGACAGGGTGTGACTGAAGCTTTCTTT; cdr3_aa: CSARVGQGVTEAFF
v_call: TRBV7-9; clone_size: few; cdr3_length: 16; d_call: TRBD1; j_call: TRBJ1-2; cdr3_nt: TGTGTCAGCAGCTCGATAGACAGGGAAGATCGGGATGGCTACACCTTC; cdr3_aa: CVSSSIDREDRDGYTF
v_call: TRBV5-1; clone_size: many; cdr3_length: 14; d_call: .; j_call: TRBJ2-2; cdr3_nt: TGCGCCAGCAGCCCTATTTTGGACACCGGGGAGCTGTTTTTT; cdr3_aa: CASSPILDTGELFF
v_call: TRBV3-1; clone_size: many; cdr3_length: 12; d_call: .; j_call: TRBJ1-1; cdr3_nt: TGTGCCAGCAGCCGGAGGAACATGGATGCTTTCTTT; cdr3_aa: CASSRRNMDAFF
v_call: TRBV7-9; clone_size: many; cdr3_length: 14; d_call: TRBD1; j_call: TRBJ2-1; cdr3_nt: TGTGCCAGCAGCTCGGGACAGAAACTCAATGAGCAGTTCTTC; cdr3_aa: CASSSGQKLNEQFF
v_call: TRBV5-1; clone_size: many; cdr3_length: 18; d_call: TRBD1; j_call: TRBJ2-3; cdr3_nt: TGCGCCAGCAGCTCACGAGACCGACAGGGTGGAAACACAGATACGCAGTATTTT; cdr3_aa: CASSSRDRQGGNTDTQYF